The next 26 T cell receptor beta chains were all read from a single sample in a study of blood T cells in healthy people across ages. Primers used in a second PCR of about 7 to 11 cycles were a sample-barcoded 5' primer and a J-beta primer mix. TCRdb used MiXCR to reprocess the 5' RACE reads, holding one entry per CDR3 protein. The table has approximately 960,000 distinct CDR3 sequences, roughly 28% seen once. Separately, the same data were catalogued under a study of T cells of mothers and their children.

Source material: blood. Receptors were obtained from a woman between 40 and 50 years old in good health.

Note on this clonotype: At one end the junction does not follow the germline gene, possibly because of a read error. The J gene is TRBJ2-3, the V gene TRBV7-7; D might be TRBD1 or TRBD2, each matching 6 bases. There are 13 residues in the CDR3. CDR1 and CDR2 (germline): SSHAT, FNYEAQ (reference sequence). The CDR3 loop reads CASNLVGGDTQYF. The DNA of the CDR3 is TGTGCTAGCAACTTAGTAGGGGGGGATACGCAGTATTTT.

This clonotype was counted many times. V and J are TRBV20-1 and TRBJ2-5; D is perhaps TRBD2 (5 bases). V gave up 4 bases and J gave up 2 bases, with 8 bases separating them. This CDR3 is 12 amino acids long. Germline CDR1 DFQATT, CDR2 SNEGSKA (reference sequence). CDR3 DNA: TGCAGTGCTACCGGGGATCAAGAGACCCAGTACTTC. Its translation: CSATGDQETQYF.

The chain carries TRBV18 and TRBJ2-3; 8 bases line up with TRBD2. Looked up from germline, CDR1 is KGHSH and CDR2 is LQKENI. The CDR3 spans 16 residues. J gave up 3 bases and V 3 bases, and 8 bases lay outside the gene matches. As DNA, the CDR3 is TGTGCCAGCTCACCCCAAAGCGGGGGTTTTACAGATACGCAGTATTTT. It encodes CASSPQSGGFTDTQYF.

Only one count was recorded for this clonotype. This chain joins TRBV7-9 and TRBJ2-7, with D possibly being TRBD1 or TRBD2 (5 bases each). V lost 4 bases and J 0 bases, leaving 13 bases between the germline ends. CDR3 length: 15 amino acids. Germline lookup yields CDR1 SEHNR and CDR2 FQNEAQ (reference sequence). For the CDR3, the DNA is TGTGCCAGCAGCTCCCGGGACGAACGCTCCTACGAGCAGTACTTC. Amino acids: CASSSRDERSYEQYF. Together with reference TRBV7-9 and TRBJ2-7, the CDR3 gives the full variable domain: DTGVSQNPRHKITKRGQNVTFRCDPISEHNRLYWYRQTLGQGPEFLTYFQNEAQLEKSRLLSDRFSAERPKGSFSTLEIQRTEQGDSAMYLCASSSRDERSYEQYFGPGTRLTVT.

The gene calls are TRBV5-1 and TRBJ2-5, with a weak D call TRBD2 (6 bases). The J call may not be correct, given that the DNA end is closer to TRBJ2-7. CDR1 SGHRS and CDR2 YFSETQ come from the germline V gene. The length of the CDR3 is 13 residues. CDR3 coding DNA: TGCGCCAGCAGCTTGTCCGCGGGGTTCGAGCAGTACTTC. Residues: CASSLSAGFEQYF.

In this sample, this clonotype turned up many times. The gene calls are TRBV10-2 and TRBJ1-4, with D tentatively TRBD1 (5 bases). The ends were cut back, 3 bases at V and 7 bases at J, with 12 bases in the middle. CDR1 is WSHSY, CDR2 SAAADI, per germline. The CDR3 consists of 14 residues. CDR3 amino acids: CASSDPGYGEKLFF. CDR3 bases: TGCGCCAGCAGTGACCCAGGGTACGGTGAAAAACTGTTTTTT.

This clonotype came up many times. The rearrangement joins TRBV12-3 or TRBV12-4 to TRBJ2-7; D perhaps matches TRBD1 (6 bases). The CDR3 totals 16 residues. Trimming stripped 3 bases from V and 3 bases from J, with 18 bases between. This chain's CDR3 is CASSLGRRQGGYEQYF. The CDR3 region has the DNA TGTGCCAGCAGTTTGGGCCGACGCCAAGGGGGCTACGAGCAGTACTTC.

The rearrangement joins TRBV7-2 to TRBJ2-5, with D perhaps TRBD1 (6 bases). The CDR3 contains 15 residues. The germline V gene encodes CDR1 SGHTA and CDR2 FQGNSA. The V gene lost 3 bases and the J gene lost 3 bases, with 14 bases spanning the gap. CDR3 DNA sequence: TGTGCCAGCAGCTTCGGTATCAGGGGCAAAGAGACCCAGTACTTC. The encoded protein is CASSFGIRGKETQYF.

The chain links TRBV7-8 to TRBJ2-3; 11 bases fit TRBD2. J lost 3 bases, V lost 2 bases, and 4 bases had no gene match. This CDR3 has 16 amino acids. Germline values: CDR1 SGHVS, CDR2 FQNEAQ. CDR3 sequence: CASSLLGTSGTDTQYF. The CDR3 DNA follows: TGTGCCAGCAGCTTATTAGGGACTAGCGGAACAGATACGCAGTATTTT.

This clonotype turned up a few times. The chain employs TRBV20-1 and TRBJ2-3; tentatively, D is TRBD1 (5 bases). V lost 3 bases to trimming and J lost 1 base, with 11 bases between them. CDR1 DFQATT and CDR2 SNEGSKA come from the germline V gene (reference sequence). CDR3 length: 14 residues. CDR3 residues: CSASPRVGTDTQYF. In nucleotides, the CDR3 is TGCAGTGCTAGTCCCAGGGTCGGCACAGATACGCAGTATTTT.

A word on this clonotype: A junction end diverges from the germline sequence, so it may reflect a read error. The chain links TRBV20-1 to TRBJ2-2, with TRBD2 as a possible D gene (5 bases). CDR1 and CDR2 (germline): DFQATT, SNEGSKA (reference sequence). This CDR3 comprises 17 residues. CDR3 sequence: CSASNSIGFLNTGERFF. The CDR3 DNA reads TGCAGTGCTAGTAATAGCATCGGCTTTTTGAACACCGGGGAGCGGTTTTTT.

This clonotype was observed at least ten times. The genes are TRBV20-1 and TRBJ2-7; a possible D gene is TRBD2 (7 bases). The germline CDR1 and CDR2 sequences are DFQATT and SNEGSKA (reference sequence). Trimming pared 6 bases from V and 2 bases from J, leaving 14 bases between. The CDR3 runs 13 residues. This CDR3 reads CSARGGTPYEQYF. The CDR3 region has the DNA TGCAGTGCAAGGGGGGGTACCCCCTACGAGCAGTACTTC.

This clonotype was seen more than once but under ten times. The rearrangement links TRBV7-2 to TRBJ2-7; D remains ambiguous. This CDR3 is built from 14 residues. Trimming removed 3 bases from V and 2 bases from J, with 11 bases in between. The V gene's germline CDR1 is SGHTA and CDR2 FQGNSA. The CDR3 region has the DNA TGTGCCAGCAGCTTTAAATTCGACACCTACGAGCAGTACTTC. Translation gives CASSFKFDTYEQYF. The full variable domain, rest sourced from reference TRBV7-2 and TRBJ2-7, is GAGVSQSPSNKVTEKGKDVELRCDPISGHTALYWYRQSLGQGLEFLIYFQGNSAPDKSGLPSDRFSAERTGGSVSTLTIQRTQQEDSAVYLCASSFKFDTYEQYFGPGTRLTVT.

This chain uses TRBV30 with TRBJ1-2; D unclear. CDR1 and CDR2 (germline): GTSNPN, SVGIG (reference sequence). With 2 bases removed from V and 0 bases from J, the gap between germline ends came to 4 bases. This CDR3 is 12 amino acids long. CDR3 region: CAWSRPNYGYTF. CDR3 DNA sequence: TGTGCCTGGAGTCGACCTAACTATGGCTACACCTTC.

This clonotype appeared once. This may be a read error, as it is one base from a much larger clone. DNA for the CDR3: TGCGCCTGCAGCCCGGACATCTATGGCTACACCTTC. Encoded protein: CACSPDIYGYTF. J is TRBJ1-2 and V is TRBV5-1, with D possibly TRBD1 on 5 matching bases. CDR1 and CDR2 (germline): SGHRS, YFSETQ. This CDR3 region has 12 residues. The full variable domain, completed using reference TRBV5-1 and TRBJ1-2, is KAGVTQTPRYLIKTRGQQVTLSCSPISGHRSVSWYQQTPGQGLQFLFEYFSETQRNKGNFPGRFSGRQFSNSRSEMNVSTLELGDSALYLCACSPDIYGYTFGSGTRLTVV.

This clonotype was counted a few times. The chain combines TRBV7-9 with TRBJ2-3; D unresolved. The CDR3 is made up of 12 amino acids. The V gene's germline CDR1 is SEHNR and CDR2 FQNEAQ (reference sequence). V lost 6 bases, J lost 6 bases, and 10 bases lay in between. This chain's CDR3 is CASRPAEDTQYF. The CDR3 DNA follows: TGTGCCAGCAGACCGGCAGAGGATACGCAGTATTTT.

CDR3 residues: CASSLVVPASTDTQYF. The CDR3 nucleotides are TGTGCCAGCAGCTTAGTTGTACCGGCGAGCACAGATACGCAGTATTTT. This rearrangement joins TRBV7-2 to TRBJ2-3, with D unclear. Between the trimmed V and J ends, which lost 1 base and 0 bases, there was a span of 11 bases. CDR1 is SGHTA and CDR2 is FQGNSA in the germline V gene. The CDR3 has 16 amino acids.

This sequence joins TRBV11-2 and TRBJ2-5; D is possibly TRBD1 or TRBD2 (7 bases each). Trimming left V 0 bases short and J 2 bases short, with 34 bases between. CDR1 and CDR2 (germline): SGHAT, FQNNGV. This CDR3 contains 23 residues. CDR3 nucleotide sequence: TGTGCCAGCAGCTTAGATCGACCCACAAGATCAGGGGGGGACAGTTTTATACAAGAGACCCAGTACTTC. As protein: CASSLDRPTRSGGDSFIQETQYF. The complete variable domain, with remaining parts taken from reference TRBV11-2 and TRBJ2-5, reads EAGVAQSPRYKIIEKRQSVAFWCNPISGHATLYWYQQILGQGPKLLIQFQNNGVVDDSQLPKDRFSAERLKGVDSTLKIQPAKLEDSAVYLCASSLDRPTRSGGDSFIQETQYFGPGTRLLVL.

The V gene is TRBV11-2, the J gene TRBJ1-4; D remains unclear. This CDR3 region has 14 residues. CDR1 is SGHAT, CDR2 FQNNGV, per germline. V lost 5 bases to trimming and J lost 5 bases, with 12 bases between them. The CDR3 sequence is CASSARARNEKLFF. CDR3 coding DNA: TGTGCCAGCAGCGCACGGGCCCGGAATGAAAAACTGTTTTTT.

The table lists this clonotype with a few counts. The chain recombines TRBV7-3 with TRBJ2-3; a possible D gene is TRBD1 (6 bases). This CDR3 spans 20 amino acids. Trimming stripped 1 base from V and 6 bases from J, with 29 bases between. Germline V CDR1 and CDR2: SGHTA, FQGTGA. The CDR3 DNA reads TGTGCCAGCAGCTTAAAGCCGGGGAGATTAAGGTTACAGGGAGTGGATACGCAGTATTTT. Amino acids: CASSLKPGRLRLQGVDTQYF.

Concerning this clonotype: A single base separates this from a much larger clone, so it may be a read error. The V and J genes are TRBV5-1 and TRBJ2-5; possible D gene TRBD1, 6 bases. The end of the DNA fits TRBJ2-7 better, so the J call may be wrong. CDR3 length: 15 amino acids. Germline CDR1 reads SGHRS; CDR2 reads YFSETQ. The CDR3 DNA reads TGCGCCAGCAACTTGGCTTCAGGGGCGGTCTACGAGCAGTACTTC. This encodes CASNLASGAVYEQYF.

This clonotype was counted a few times. A much more abundant neighbour one base away suggests this may be a read error. The chain employs TRBV4-3 and TRBJ2-7, with 9 positions matching TRBD1. Germline V lookup: CDR1 LGHNA, CDR2 YSLEER. CDR3 length equals 14 residues. CDR3 protein: CASSPDRGSYGQYF. CDR3 in DNA: TGCGCCAGCAGCCCAGACAGGGGGAGTTACGGGCAGTACTTC.

This clonotype was picked up a small number of times. The V call is TRBV27, the J call TRBJ2-1; D may be TRBD1 (5 bases). Per germline, CDR1 MNHEY and CDR2 SMNVEV (reference sequence). V lost 7 bases and J lost 9, with 16 bases in between. CDR3 size: 13 residues. The CDR3 here is CASKGPYSGEQFF. CDR3 DNA: TGTGCCAGCAAGGGGCCCTACTCCGGTGAGCAGTTCTTC.

This clonotype was seen ten or more times. The V gene is TRBV12-3 or TRBV12-4, the J gene TRBJ1-2; D call uncertain. The CDR3 length is 13 residues. The V gene lost 3 bases and the J gene lost 2 bases, with 7 bases spanning the gap. CDR3 in DNA: TGTGCCAGCAGTTTTGGCAGGAACTATGGCTACACCTTC. This encodes CASSFGRNYGYTF.

The rearrangement uses TRBV12-3 or TRBV12-4 and TRBJ2-2; D is ambiguous. CDR3 size: 12 residues. V gave up 2 bases and J gave up 6 bases, with 4 bases separating them. CDR3 protein: CASSLHAGELFF. In nucleotides, the CDR3 is TGTGCCAGCAGTTTACATGCCGGGGAGCTGTTTTTT.

The rearrangement links TRBV7-9 to TRBJ2-1, with D possibly TRBD1 on 6 matching bases. CDR1 SEHNR and CDR2 FQNEAQ come from the germline V gene (reference sequence). V lost 3 bases, J lost 3 bases, and 18 bases lay in between. The CDR3 spans 17 residues. The CDR3 spells CASSFPHTGSGYNEQFF. The CDR3 DNA is TGTGCCAGCAGCTTCCCCCACACAGGGTCAGGCTACAATGAGCAGTTCTTC.